The 23 T cell receptor beta chains below come from one sample, sequenced in a study of OX40 agonist ivuxolimab in advanced cancers. Sequencing was performed with immunoSEQ multiplex PCR; in TCRdb, only in-frame clones are kept and a portion is missing. The table has 78,000 or so clones, roughly 92% seen once. Sequencing used CD4+ or CD8+ T cells sorted from blood, obtained in a trial of the OX40 agonist ivuxolimab. The receptors were sampled from an adult with an advanced solid tumor such as melanoma, head and neck, liver or kidney cancer.

The rearrangement joins TRBV19 to TRBJ1-2; tentative D call: TRBD1 (5 bases). The CDR3 consists of 15 residues. Deletions cut 5 bases from V and 7 bases from J, with 20 bases between. CDR1 LNHDA and CDR2 SQIVND come from the germline V gene (reference sequence). The CDR3 sequence is CASSPQGTPILGYTF. The CDR3 DNA sequence: TGTGCCAGTAGTCCTCAGGGTACCCCTATTCTTGGCTACACCTTC.

The chain is built from TRBV6-1 and TRBJ1-3; D is undetermined. The ends were cut back, 6 bases at V and 1 base at J, with 10 bases in the middle. Looked up from germline, CDR1 is MNHNS and CDR2 is SASEGT. CDR3 size: 14 residues. The CDR3 coding sequence is TGTGCCAGCAGCGGAGGAGGTTCTGGAAACACCATATATTTT. It codes for CASSGGGSGNTIYF.

The genes are TRBV5-1 and TRBJ2-5; 9 bases fit TRBD1. The trim removed 7 bases at V and 4 bases at J, leaving 11 bases unmatched. CDR3 length: 15 amino acids. In germline, CDR1 is SGHRS, CDR2 YFSETQ. Here the CDR3 reads CASLPGQGYSETQYF. CDR3 DNA: TGCGCCAGCTTGCCGGGACAGGGCTACTCAGAGACCCAGTACTTC. Using reference TRBV5-1 and TRBJ2-5 for the parts outside the CDR3, the full variable domain is KAGVTQTPRYLIKTRGQQVTLSCSPISGHRSVSWYQQTPGQGLQFLFEYFSETQRNKGNFPGRFSGRQFSNSRSEMNVSTLELGDSALYLCASLPGQGYSETQYFGPGTRLLVL.

V gene TRBV11-3 combines with J gene TRBJ2-5; a weak D match, TRBD1 (6 bases). CDR3 length: 14 amino acids. V dropped 6 bases and J dropped 5 bases, with 16 bases sitting between them. CDR1 is SGHNT, CDR2 YENEEA, per germline. CDR3: CASSFARGWETQYF. CDR3 nucleotide sequence: TGTGCCAGCAGTTTTGCCAGGGGTTGGGAGACCCAGTACTTC.

This rearrangement joins TRBV19 to TRBJ1-5; D remains unclear. Germline-derived CDR1 and CDR2 are LNHDA and SQIVND (reference sequence). V lost 0 bases, J lost 0 bases, and 6 bases lay in between. The CDR3 runs to 15 residues. The CDR3 protein is CASSIEDDSNQPQHF. The DNA of the CDR3 is TGTGCCAGTAGTATAGAGGACGATAGCAATCAGCCCCAGCATTTT.

V usage is TRBV6-6 and J usage is TRBJ2-3; 7 nucleotides match TRBD1. The CDR3 covers 15 residues. The germline V gene has CDR1 MNHNY and CDR2 SVGAGI (reference sequence). The ends lost 6 bases at V and 2 bases at J; junction bases unmatched: 8. This CDR3 is CASSTGTVVTDTQYF. The CDR3 nucleotides read TGTGCCAGCAGCACCGGGACAGTGGTCACAGATACGCAGTATTTT.

The chain combines TRBV4-2 with TRBJ2-7; D possibly corresponds to TRBD2 (6 bases). Trimming shortened V by 2 bases and J by 4 bases, and 18 bases separated the two germline ends. Germline CDR1 reads LGHNA; CDR2 reads YNFKEQ. The CDR3 is 16 amino acids. CDR3 protein: CASSQSSTSSSYEQYF. In DNA, the CDR3 is TGTGCCAGCAGCCAATCCTCGACTAGTTCGTCGTACGAGCAGTACTTC.

V is TRBV12-1 and J is TRBJ2-7; the table's D call, TRBD1, was not checked against the DNA. TRBV12-1 is an annotated pseudogene. There are 17 residues in the CDR3. The CDR3 DNA sequence: TGTGCCAGCAGCTTTTGGGGACCGGGACAGGGGAGGCACGAGCAGTACTTC. The encoded protein is CASSFWGPGQGRHEQYF.

This clone has just a few counts. The chain uses TRBV10-1 and TRBJ2-1, with a tentative D call TRBD2 (5 bases). The germline V gene encodes CDR1 WNHNN and CDR2 SYGVQD (reference sequence). The V gene lost 8 bases and the J gene lost 7 bases, with 15 bases spanning the gap. The CDR3 loop spans 13 amino acids. The CDR3 nucleotides read TGCGCCAGCCGTTCAGGAACGGGGAATGAGCAGTTCTTC. Translated, it gives CASRSGTGNEQFF.

The genes are TRBV30 and TRBJ2-7, with TRBD2 matching 9 bases. This CDR3 spans 12 amino acids. Germline lookup yields CDR1 GTSNPN and CDR2 SVGIG (reference sequence). V shed 5 bases and J 9 bases; nucleotides not matched to a gene: 8. CDR3 protein: CAWGGLAETQYF. For the CDR3, the DNA is TGTGCCTGGGGGGGACTAGCCGAAACGCAGTACTTC.

V gene TRBV19 combines with J gene TRBJ1-2; 9 bases fit TRBD1. The CDR3 consists of 14 residues. The trim removed 6 bases at V and 2 bases at J, leaving 4 bases unmatched. Germline lookup yields CDR1 LNHDA and CDR2 SQIVND (reference sequence). This CDR3 is CASSTGGANYGYTF. The CDR3 coding sequence is TGTGCCAGTAGCACAGGGGGCGCAAACTATGGCTACACCTTC.

The chain combines TRBV2 with TRBJ1-4; D remains unclear. Per the germline V gene, CDR1 is SNHLY and CDR2 is FYNNEI. V shed 1 base and J shed 6 bases, with 6 bases lying between them. This CDR3 region has 13 residues. Here the CDR3 DNA reads TGTGCCAGCAGTGAAGTTAACGATGAAAAACTGTTTTTT. The encoded protein is CASSEVNDEKLFF.

This chain joins TRBV7-2 and TRBJ2-4; maybe TRBD2 (6 bases). The CDR3 length is 12 residues. V lost 3 bases to trimming and J lost 9 bases, with 9 bases between them. From germline, CDR1 is SGHTA and CDR2 FQGNSA. The CDR3 coding sequence is TGTGCCAGCAGCTTGGAGGGGTTCATTCAGTACTTC. Protein: CASSLEGFIQYF.

The chain combines TRBV4-1 with TRBJ1-5; D gene ambiguous. Trimming took 2 bases from V and 0 from J, leaving 17 bases between them. The CDR3 covers 18 residues. Germline-derived CDR1 and CDR2 are MGHRA and YSYEKL. CDR3: CASSQTGSGFFSNQPQHF. CDR3 DNA: TGCGCCAGCAGCCAAACCGGGTCGGGGTTTTTTAGCAATCAGCCCCAGCATTTT.

This chain uses TRBV5-1 with TRBJ2-7; 7 nucleotides match TRBD1. CDR1 and CDR2 (germline): SGHRS, YFSETQ. CDR3 length: 16 residues. With V trimmed by 4 bases and J by 4 bases, 14 bases remained unmatched. CDR3 nucleotides: TGCGCCAGCAGCCCCGACCGAAGGGGGCGGCTATACGAGCAGTACTTC. It codes for CASSPDRRGRLYEQYF.

V gene TRBV4-3 combines with J gene TRBJ2-1; either TRBD1 or TRBD2 may fit D (7 bases each). This CDR3 spans 15 amino acids. V was trimmed by 3 bases and J by 10 bases, leaving 19 bases between them. Germline V gives CDR1 LGHNA, CDR2 YSLEER. The CDR3 reads CASSQMGQGGTEQFF. The DNA of the CDR3 is TGCGCCAGCAGCCAGATGGGGCAGGGGGGGACAGAGCAGTTCTTC.

The chain uses TRBV6-6 and TRBJ2-7; 14 bases map to TRBD2. The CDR3 is 15 residues long. V shed 5 bases, J shed 6 bases, and the junction held 6 bases outside the gene matches. Germline V gene data show CDR1 as MNHNY and CDR2 as SVGAGI (reference sequence). CDR3 region: CASSPRTSGRSEQYF. CDR3 sequence (DNA): TGTGCCAGCAGTCCACGGACTAGCGGGAGGTCCGAGCAGTACTTC.

The V gene is TRBV28, the J gene TRBJ1-2; TRBD1 aligns across 11 bases. The germline CDR1 and CDR2 sequences are MDHEN and SYDVKM. This CDR3 is 17 amino acids long. V lost 5 bases and J lost 7; bases outside the gene matches: 15. In nucleotides, the CDR3 is TGTGCCAGCAGTAACTCCGGACAGGGGGCTCAAATCGGTGGCTACACCTTC. Amino acid sequence: CASSNSGQGAQIGGYTF.

The chain employs TRBV18 and TRBJ2-1, with 11 bases aligning to TRBD1. The CDR3 covers 15 residues. Looked up from germline, CDR1 is KGHSH and CDR2 is LQKENI. Trimming at V came to 4 bases and at J to 6 bases, leaving 5 bases not matched to a gene. The CDR3 protein is CASSRDRGEGNEQFF. In DNA, the CDR3 is TGTGCCAGCTCACGGGACAGGGGGGAAGGCAATGAGCAGTTCTTC. Using reference TRBV18 and TRBJ2-1 for the parts outside the CDR3, the full variable domain is NAGVMQNPRHLVRRRGQEARLRCSPMKGHSHVYWYRQLPEEGLKFMVYLQKENIIDESGMPKERFSAEFPKEGPSILRIQQVVRGDSAAYFCASSRDRGEGNEQFFGPGTRLTVL.

V and J are TRBV5-1 and TRBJ1-3; 7 positions agree with TRBD1. Trimming removed 6 bases from V and 1 base from J; junction bases left unmatched: 4. CDR3 length: 14 amino acids. From germline, CDR1 is SGHRS and CDR2 YFSETQ. The CDR3 loop reads CASTETGSGNTIYF. CDR3 DNA sequence: TGCGCCAGCACAGAGACAGGGTCTGGAAACACCATATATTTT.

The genes are TRBV19 and TRBJ2-3, with a possible D match to TRBD2 (6 bases). Germline loops: CDR1 LNHDA, CDR2 SQIVND (reference sequence). Between the trimmed V and J ends, which lost 3 bases and 0 bases, there was a span of 10 bases. This CDR3 spans 15 amino acids. In DNA, the CDR3 is TGTGCCAGTAGTATCCGCGGGGTAAGCACAGATACGCAGTATTTT. The encoded protein is CASSIRGVSTDTQYF. Filled out from reference TRBV19 and TRBJ2-3, the complete variable domain reads DGGITQSPKYLFRKEGQNVTLSCEQNLNHDAMYWYRQDPGQGLRLIYYSQIVNDFQKGDIAEGYSVSREKKESFPLTVTSAQKNPTAFYLCASSIRGVSTDTQYFGPGTRLTVL.

This clone is a singleton in its sample. J is TRBJ2-2 and V is TRBV29-1; 11 bases are a match to TRBD2. CDR1 and CDR2 (germline): SQVTM, ANQGSEA. The CDR3 extends over 14 amino acids. The trim removed 7 bases at V and 6 bases at J, leaving 7 bases unmatched. The CDR3 DNA is TGCAGCGGGGGAACTAGCGGGAGTCCCGGGGAGCTGTTTTTT. It yields the protein CSGGTSGSPGELFF.

This chain links TRBV11-2 with TRBJ2-7; the D gene is possibly TRBD1 (6 bases). Germline lookup yields CDR1 SGHAT and CDR2 FQNNGV. V was cut by 6 bases and J by 3 bases, with 12 bases left in between. The CDR3 length is 13 residues. CDR3 amino acids: CASSALGGYEQYF. Here the CDR3 DNA reads TGTGCCAGCAGTGCCTTAGGGGGCTACGAGCAGTACTTC.